The text below deals with one TCR beta chain. Its antigen is undetermined. This specimen belongs to a study of response to subunit inactivated influenza vaccine. Study-level findings and limits: Authors suggested each seasonal influenza vaccination recruits few new T cells.

V was clipped by 2 bases and J by 3 bases, with 11 bases between them. Per germline, CDR1 MNHEY and CDR2 SVGAGI. CDR3 length: 15 amino acids. TCRdb itself ran the RT-PCR reads through MiXCR, one entry per CDR3 protein. The sample lists 630,000 or so distinct CDR3 sequences, more than 15% occurring once. The starting material was PBMCs from blood, obtained less than 13 days after vaccination. The V and J genes are TRBV6-5 and TRBJ1-5, with D possibly TRBD1 on 6 matching bases. The receptor comes from a man in his fifties who received an inactivated influenza vaccine. The CDR3: CASSYRQGNNQPQHF. The CDR3, as DNA: TGTGCCAGCAGTTACCGGCAGGGGAACAATCAGCCCCAGCATTTT.